This T cell receptor beta chain was sequenced in a study of CD8 T cells in Susac syndrome. This CDR3 comprises 15 residues. Germline lookup yields CDR1 LGHDT and CDR2 YNNKEL (reference sequence). Trimming cost V 4 bases and J 3 bases; bases outside gene matches: 7. Random-hexamer reverse transcription was applied to about 0.5 to 1 ug RNA. Each CDR3 protein is one row after TCRdb ran MiXCR on the immunoSEQ multiplex PCR reads. Counted here are around 62,000 distinct CDR3 sequences, approximately 90% occurring once; the ten biggest clones make up about 0.21%. Sample: CD8+ T cells from PBMCs. The TCR originated in a human donor in good health. The chain is built from TRBV3-1 and TRBJ2-3; 7 nucleotides agree with TRBD2. The CDR3 region is CASSRPGGGTDTQYF. Written as DNA, the CDR3 is TGTGCCAGCAGCCGCCCGGGCGGGGGAACAGATACGCAGTATTTT.